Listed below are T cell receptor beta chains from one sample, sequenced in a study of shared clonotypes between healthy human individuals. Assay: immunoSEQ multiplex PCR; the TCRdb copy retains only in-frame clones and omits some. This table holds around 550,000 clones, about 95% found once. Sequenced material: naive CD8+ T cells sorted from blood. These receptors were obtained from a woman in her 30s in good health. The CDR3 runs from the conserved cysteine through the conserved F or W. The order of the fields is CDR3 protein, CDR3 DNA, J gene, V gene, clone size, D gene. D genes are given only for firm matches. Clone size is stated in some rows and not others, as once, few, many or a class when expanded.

CASSLAFHEQYF,TGTGCCAGCAGCTTGGCCTTCCACGAGCAGTACTTC,TRBJ2-7,TRBV4-2,NA,NA
CASRAEGLAWNEQFF,TGTGCCAGCAGGGCCGAGGGACTAGCGTGGAATGAGCAGTTCTTC,TRBJ2-1,TRBV7-9,NA,TRBD2
CASSWTFSNQPQHF,TGTGCCAGCAGTTGGACATTTAGCAATCAGCCCCAGCATTTT,TRBJ1-5,TRBV28,NA,NA
CASSLRVRAQPQHF,TGTGCCAGCAGTTTAAGGGTGAGGGCTCAGCCCCAGCATTTT,TRBJ1-5,TRBV28,NA,NA
CASPVGAVNTGELFF,TGTGCCAGCCCGGTGGGGGCAGTCAACACCGGGGAGCTGTTTTTT,TRBJ2-2,TRBV6-1,NA,NA
CASSDRSNQPQHF,TGTGCCAGCTCGGACAGGAGCAATCAGCCCCAGCATTTT,TRBJ1-5,TRBV27,NA,TRBD1
CASSSTDRTGGVFGEQFF,TGTGCCAGCAGTTCCACCGACCGGACAGGGGGAGTGTTCGGTGAGCAGTTCTTC,TRBJ2-1,TRBV28,NA,TRBD1
CASSWGDTEAFF,TGTGCCAGCAGTTGGGGGGATACTGAAGCTTTCTTT,TRBJ1-1,TRBV25-1,NA,NA
CASIRGPAEAFF,TGTGCCAGCATCAGGGGTCCCGCTGAAGCTTTCTTT,TRBJ1-1,TRBV6-5,NA,NA
CSVVTSEYNF,TGCAGCGTTGTGACTAGCGAGTACAACTTC,TRBJ2-5,TRBV29-1,NA,TRBD2
CASSLLDRGATYGYTF,TGTGCCAGCAGCTTGCTGGACAGGGGAGCGACCTATGGCTACACCTTC,TRBJ1-2,TRBV5-5,NA,TRBD1
CASSLSDSFLVAGELFF,TGTGCCAGCAGTTTATCTGACAGTTTTCTCGTGGCCGGGGAGCTGTTTTTT,TRBJ2-2,TRBV27,NA,NA
CASSLAAPTEAFF,TGTGCCAGCAGCTTGGCAGCCCCGACTGAAGCTTTCTTT,TRBJ1-1,TRBV5-8,NA,NA
CASSQERPDGLYF,TGCGCCAGCAGCCAAGAAAGACCCGATGGTTTATACTTC,TRBJ2-5,TRBV4-1,NA,NA
CASSGTGPYEQYF,TGTGCCAGCAGCGGGACAGGCCCCTACGAGCAGTACTTC,TRBJ2-7,TRBV5-4,NA,TRBD1
CASSQEPHHPYEQYF,TGTGCCAGCAGCCAAGAACCTCATCACCCCTACGAGCAGTACTTC,TRBJ2-7,TRBV14,NA,NA
CASSPGTGGTEQYF,TGTGCCAGCAGTCCAGGGACAGGGGGCACCGAGCAGTACTTC,TRBJ2-7,TRBV27,NA,TRBD1
CASRSMGGTDTQYF,TGTGCCAGCAGGTCCATGGGGGGCACAGATACGCAGTATTTT,TRBJ2-3,TRBV28,NA,NA
CASSLGADRDSPLHF,TGCGCCAGCAGCTTGGGTGCGGACCGGGATTCACCCCTCCACTTT,TRBJ1-6,TRBV5-1,NA,NA
CASSKMNRPGQNTYGYTF,TGTGCCAGCAGCAAAATGAACCGACCGGGACAGAATACCTATGGCTACACCTTC,TRBJ1-2,TRBV21-1,NA,NA
CASSLGAGAYEQYF,TGTGCCAGCAGTTTAGGAGCGGGTGCCTACGAGCAGTACTTC,TRBJ2-7,TRBV28,once,NA
CASSRGAGEADTQYF,TGCGCCAGCAGCCGGGGAGCGGGAGAGGCAGATACGCAGTATTTT,TRBJ2-3,TRBV5-1,NA,TRBD2
CASSSGDAYEQYF,TGTGCCAGCAGCTCAGGGGACGCCTACGAGCAGTACTTC,TRBJ2-7,TRBV5-6,NA,NA
CASRTTGETQYF,TGTGCCAGCAGAACAACGGGAGAGACCCAGTACTTC,TRBJ2-5,TRBV27,NA,NA
CASHGTGTLPGLNTEAFF,TGTGCCAGCCACGGGACAGGGACGCTACCGGGCCTGAACACTGAAGCTTTCTTT,TRBJ1-1,TRBV28,NA,TRBD1
CASSPNVLKGLGSYEQYF,TGCGCCAGCAGCCCTAATGTGCTGAAGGGACTTGGGTCCTACGAGCAGTACTTC,TRBJ2-7,TRBV4-1,NA,NA